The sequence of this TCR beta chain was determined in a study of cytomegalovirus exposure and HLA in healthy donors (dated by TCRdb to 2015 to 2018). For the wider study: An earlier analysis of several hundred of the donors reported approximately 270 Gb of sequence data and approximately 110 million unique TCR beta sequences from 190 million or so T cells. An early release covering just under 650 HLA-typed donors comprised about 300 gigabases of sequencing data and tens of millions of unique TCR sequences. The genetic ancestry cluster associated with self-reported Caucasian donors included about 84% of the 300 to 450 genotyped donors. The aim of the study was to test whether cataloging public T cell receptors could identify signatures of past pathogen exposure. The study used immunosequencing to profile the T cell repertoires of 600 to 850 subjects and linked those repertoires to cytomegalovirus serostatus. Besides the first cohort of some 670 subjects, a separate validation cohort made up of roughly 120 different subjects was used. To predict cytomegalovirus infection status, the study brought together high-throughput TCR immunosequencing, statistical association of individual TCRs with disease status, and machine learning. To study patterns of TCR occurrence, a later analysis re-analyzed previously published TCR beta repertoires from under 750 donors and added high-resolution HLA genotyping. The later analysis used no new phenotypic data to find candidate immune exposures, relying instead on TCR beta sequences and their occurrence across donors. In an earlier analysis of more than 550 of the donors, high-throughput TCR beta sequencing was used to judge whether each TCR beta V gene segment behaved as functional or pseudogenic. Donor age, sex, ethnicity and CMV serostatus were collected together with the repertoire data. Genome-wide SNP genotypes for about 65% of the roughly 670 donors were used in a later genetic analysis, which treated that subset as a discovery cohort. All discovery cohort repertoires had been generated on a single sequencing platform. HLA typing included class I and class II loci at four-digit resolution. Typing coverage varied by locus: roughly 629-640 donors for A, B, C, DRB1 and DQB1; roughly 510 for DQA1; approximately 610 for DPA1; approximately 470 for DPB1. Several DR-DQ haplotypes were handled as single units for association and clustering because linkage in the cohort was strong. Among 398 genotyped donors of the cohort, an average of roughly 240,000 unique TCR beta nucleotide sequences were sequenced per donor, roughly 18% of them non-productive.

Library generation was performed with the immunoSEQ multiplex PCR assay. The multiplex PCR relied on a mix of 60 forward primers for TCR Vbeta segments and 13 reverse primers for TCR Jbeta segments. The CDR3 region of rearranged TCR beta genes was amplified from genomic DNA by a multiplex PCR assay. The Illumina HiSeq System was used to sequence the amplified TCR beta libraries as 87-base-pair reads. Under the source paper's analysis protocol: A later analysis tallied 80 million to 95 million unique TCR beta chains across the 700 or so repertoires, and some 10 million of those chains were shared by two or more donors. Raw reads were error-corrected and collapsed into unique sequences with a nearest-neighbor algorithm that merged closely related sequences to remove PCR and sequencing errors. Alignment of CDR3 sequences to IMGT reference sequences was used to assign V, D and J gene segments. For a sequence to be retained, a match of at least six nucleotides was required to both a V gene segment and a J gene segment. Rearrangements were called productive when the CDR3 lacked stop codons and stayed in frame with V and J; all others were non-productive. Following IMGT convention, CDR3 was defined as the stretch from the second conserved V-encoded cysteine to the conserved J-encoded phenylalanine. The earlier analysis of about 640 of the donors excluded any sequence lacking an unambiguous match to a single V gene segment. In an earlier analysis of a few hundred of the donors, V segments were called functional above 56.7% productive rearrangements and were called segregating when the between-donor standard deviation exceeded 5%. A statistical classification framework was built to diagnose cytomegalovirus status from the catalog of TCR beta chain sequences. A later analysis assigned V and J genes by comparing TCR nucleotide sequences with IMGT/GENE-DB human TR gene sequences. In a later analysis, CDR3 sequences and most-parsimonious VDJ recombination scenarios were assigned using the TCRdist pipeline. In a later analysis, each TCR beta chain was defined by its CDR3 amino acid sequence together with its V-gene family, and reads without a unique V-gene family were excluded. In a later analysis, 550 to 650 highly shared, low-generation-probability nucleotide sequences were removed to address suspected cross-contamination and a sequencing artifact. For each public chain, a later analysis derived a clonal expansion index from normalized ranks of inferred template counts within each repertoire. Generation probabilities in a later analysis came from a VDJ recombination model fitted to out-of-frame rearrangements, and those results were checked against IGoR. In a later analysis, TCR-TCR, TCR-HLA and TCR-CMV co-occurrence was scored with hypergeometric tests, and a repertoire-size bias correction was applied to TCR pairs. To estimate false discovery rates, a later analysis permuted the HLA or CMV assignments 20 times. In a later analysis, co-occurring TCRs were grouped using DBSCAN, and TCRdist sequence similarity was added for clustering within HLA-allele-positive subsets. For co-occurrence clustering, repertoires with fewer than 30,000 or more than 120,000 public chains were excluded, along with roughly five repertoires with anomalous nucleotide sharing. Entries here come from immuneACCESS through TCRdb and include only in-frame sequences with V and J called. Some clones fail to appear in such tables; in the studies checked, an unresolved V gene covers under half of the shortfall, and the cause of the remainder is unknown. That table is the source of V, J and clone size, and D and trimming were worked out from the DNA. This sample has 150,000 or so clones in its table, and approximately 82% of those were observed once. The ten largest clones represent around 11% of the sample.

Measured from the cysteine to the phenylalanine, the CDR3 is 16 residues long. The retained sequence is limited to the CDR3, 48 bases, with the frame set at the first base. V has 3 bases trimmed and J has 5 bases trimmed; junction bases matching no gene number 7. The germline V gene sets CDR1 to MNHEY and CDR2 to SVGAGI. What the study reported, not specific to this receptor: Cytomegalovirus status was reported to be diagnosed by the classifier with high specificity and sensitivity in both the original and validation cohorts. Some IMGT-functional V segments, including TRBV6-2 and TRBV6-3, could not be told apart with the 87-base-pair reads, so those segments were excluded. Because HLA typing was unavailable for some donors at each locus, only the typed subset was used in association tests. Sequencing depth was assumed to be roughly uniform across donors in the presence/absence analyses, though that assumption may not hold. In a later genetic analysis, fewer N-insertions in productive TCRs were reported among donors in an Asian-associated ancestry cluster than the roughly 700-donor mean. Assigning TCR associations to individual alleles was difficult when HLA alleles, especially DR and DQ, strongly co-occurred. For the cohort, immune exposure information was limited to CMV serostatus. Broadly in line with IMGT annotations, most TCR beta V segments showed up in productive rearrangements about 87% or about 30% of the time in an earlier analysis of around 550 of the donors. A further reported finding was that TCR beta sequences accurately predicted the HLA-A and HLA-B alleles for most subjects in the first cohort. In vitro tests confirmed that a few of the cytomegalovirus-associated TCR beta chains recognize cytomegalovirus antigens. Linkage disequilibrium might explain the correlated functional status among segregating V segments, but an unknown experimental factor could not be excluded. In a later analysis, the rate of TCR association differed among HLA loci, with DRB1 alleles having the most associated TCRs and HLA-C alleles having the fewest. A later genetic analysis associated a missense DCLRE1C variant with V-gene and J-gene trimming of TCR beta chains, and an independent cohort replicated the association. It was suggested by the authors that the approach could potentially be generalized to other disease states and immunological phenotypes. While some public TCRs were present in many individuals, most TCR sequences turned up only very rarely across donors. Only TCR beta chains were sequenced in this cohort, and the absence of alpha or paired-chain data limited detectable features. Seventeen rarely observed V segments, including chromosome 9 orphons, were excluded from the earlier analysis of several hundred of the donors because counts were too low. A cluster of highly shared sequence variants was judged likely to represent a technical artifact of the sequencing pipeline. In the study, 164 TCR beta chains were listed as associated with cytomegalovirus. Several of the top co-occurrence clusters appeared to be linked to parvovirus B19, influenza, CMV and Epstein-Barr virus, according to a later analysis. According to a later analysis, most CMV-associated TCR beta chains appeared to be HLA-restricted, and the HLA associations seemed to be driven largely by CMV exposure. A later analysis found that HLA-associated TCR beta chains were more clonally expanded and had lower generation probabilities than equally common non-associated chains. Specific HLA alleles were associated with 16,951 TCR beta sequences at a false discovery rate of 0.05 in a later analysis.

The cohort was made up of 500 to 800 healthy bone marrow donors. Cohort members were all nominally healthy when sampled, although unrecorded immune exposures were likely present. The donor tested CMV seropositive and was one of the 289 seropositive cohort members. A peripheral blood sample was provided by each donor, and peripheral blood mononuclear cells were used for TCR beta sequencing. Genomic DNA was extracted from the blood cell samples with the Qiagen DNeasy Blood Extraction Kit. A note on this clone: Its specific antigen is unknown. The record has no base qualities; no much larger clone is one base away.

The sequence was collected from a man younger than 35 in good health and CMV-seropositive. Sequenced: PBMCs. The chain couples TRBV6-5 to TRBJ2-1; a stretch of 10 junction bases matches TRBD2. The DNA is TGTGCCAGCAGTTATACTAGCGGGAATAAGGACAATGAGCAGTTCTTC. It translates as CASSYTSGNKDNEQFF.